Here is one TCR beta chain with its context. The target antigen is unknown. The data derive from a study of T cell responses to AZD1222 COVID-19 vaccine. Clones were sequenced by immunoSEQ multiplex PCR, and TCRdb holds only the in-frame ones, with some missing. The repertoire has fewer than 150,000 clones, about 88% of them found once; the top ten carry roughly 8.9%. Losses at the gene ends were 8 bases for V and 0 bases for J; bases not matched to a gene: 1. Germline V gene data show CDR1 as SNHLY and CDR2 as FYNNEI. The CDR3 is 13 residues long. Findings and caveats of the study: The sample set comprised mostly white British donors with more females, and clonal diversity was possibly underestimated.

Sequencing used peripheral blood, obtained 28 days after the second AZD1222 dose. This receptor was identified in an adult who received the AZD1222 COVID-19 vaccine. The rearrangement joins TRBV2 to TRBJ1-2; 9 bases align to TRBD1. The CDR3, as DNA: TGTGCCAGCCGGGACAGGGCTAACTATGGCTACACCTTC. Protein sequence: CASRDRANYGYTF.